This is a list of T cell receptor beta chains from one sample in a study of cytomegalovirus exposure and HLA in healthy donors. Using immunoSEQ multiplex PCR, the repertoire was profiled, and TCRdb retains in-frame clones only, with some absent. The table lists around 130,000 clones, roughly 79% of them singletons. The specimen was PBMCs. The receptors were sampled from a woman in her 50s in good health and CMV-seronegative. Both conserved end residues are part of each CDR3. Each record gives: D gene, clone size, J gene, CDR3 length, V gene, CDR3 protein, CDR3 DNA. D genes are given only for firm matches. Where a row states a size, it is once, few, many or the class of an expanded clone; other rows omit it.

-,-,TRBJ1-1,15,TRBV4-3,CASSQVGATNTEAFF,TGCGCCAGCAGCCAAGTAGGAGCTACGAACACTGAAGCTTTCTTT
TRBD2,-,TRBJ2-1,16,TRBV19,CASKPSELAGVGGRFF,TGTGCCAGTAAGCCGAGTGAGCTAGCGGGAGTTGGCGGGAGGTTCTTC
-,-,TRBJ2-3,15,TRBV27,CASSWRTDYTDTQYF,TGTGCCAGCAGTTGGCGGACAGACTACACAGATACGCAGTATTTT
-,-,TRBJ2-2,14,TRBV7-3,CASSSGVGGGELFF,TGTGCCAGCAGCTCAGGCGTGGGGGGCGGGGAGCTGTTTTTT
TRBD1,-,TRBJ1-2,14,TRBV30,CAWIGDRAQLGYTF,TGTGCCTGGATCGGGGACAGGGCCCAGTTAGGCTACACCTTC
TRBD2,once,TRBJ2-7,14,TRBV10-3,CAISVGAGEYEQYF,TGTGCCATCAGTGTAGGAGCGGGAGAGTACGAGCAGTACTTC
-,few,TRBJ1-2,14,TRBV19,CASTSSGTNYGYTF,TGTGCCAGTACCTCTTCAGGTACGAACTATGGCTACACCTTC
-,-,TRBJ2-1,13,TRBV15,CATSRGWRDGQFF,TGTGCCACCAGCAGAGGATGGAGGGATGGGCAGTTCTTC
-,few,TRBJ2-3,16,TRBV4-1,CASSHGPGLLTDTQYF,TGCGCCAGCAGCCATGGACCGGGACTCCTCACAGATACGCAGTATTTT
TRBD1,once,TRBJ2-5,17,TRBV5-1,CASSLGNRGQRQETQYF,TGCGCCAGCAGCTTGGGGAATAGGGGACAGAGGCAAGAGACCCAGTACTTC
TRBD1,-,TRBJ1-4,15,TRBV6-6,CASSYSGTGDEKLFF,TGTGCCAGCAGTTATTCCGGGACAGGGGACGAAAAACTGTTTTTT
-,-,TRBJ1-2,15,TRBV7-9,CASSFGGSPNYGYTF,TGTGCCAGCAGCTTCGGGGGTTCTCCAAACTATGGCTACACCTTC
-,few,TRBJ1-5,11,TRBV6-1,CASSESQPQHF,TGTGCCAGCAGTGAGAGTCAGCCCCAGCATTTT
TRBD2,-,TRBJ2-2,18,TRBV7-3,CASSLNPSLAGFTGELFF,TGTGCCAGCAGCTTAAACCCCTCGCTAGCGGGGTTCACCGGGGAGCTGTTTTTT
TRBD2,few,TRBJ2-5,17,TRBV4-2,CASSQFPLAERGETQYF,TGTGCCAGCAGCCAATTCCCCCTAGCGGAGCGGGGGGAGACCCAGTACTTC
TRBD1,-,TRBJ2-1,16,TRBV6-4,CASSDTNGQGRNEQFF,TGTGCCAGCAGTGACACTAACGGACAGGGTCGAAATGAGCAGTTCTTC
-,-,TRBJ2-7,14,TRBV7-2,CASSSYRVAYEQYF,TGTGCCAGCAGCTCGTACAGGGTTGCCTACGAGCAGTACTTC
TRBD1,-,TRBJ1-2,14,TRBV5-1,CASIAAGTGGGYTF,TGCGCCAGCATCGCCGCAGGGACAGGAGGTGGCTACACCTTC
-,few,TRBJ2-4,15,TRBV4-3,CASSQGSGSGNIQYF,TGCGCCAGCAGCCAAGGTTCCGGCAGCGGTAACATTCAGTACTTC
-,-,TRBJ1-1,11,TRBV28,CASSSFTEAFF,TGTGCCAGCAGTTCGTTCACTGAAGCTTTCTTT
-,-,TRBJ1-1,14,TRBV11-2,CASSLVTRGSEAFF,TGTGCCAGCAGCTTAGTTACGCGGGGGTCTGAAGCTTTCTTT
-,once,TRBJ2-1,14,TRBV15,CATSEQGGDDEQFF,TGTGCCACCAGCGAACAGGGTGGGGATGATGAGCAGTTCTTC
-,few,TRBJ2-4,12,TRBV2,CASNRGKNIQYF,TGTGCCAGCAACCGGGGCAAAAACATTCAGTACTTC
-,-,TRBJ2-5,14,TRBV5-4,CASSLVGGALAQYF,TGTGCCAGCAGCTTGGTTGGGGGGGCGCTAGCCCAGTACTTC
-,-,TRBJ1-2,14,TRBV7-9,CASSLDPGDYGYTF,TGTGCCAGCAGCTTAGACCCGGGAGACTATGGCTACACCTTC
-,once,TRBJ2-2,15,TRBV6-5,CASSFARANTGELFF,TGTGCCAGCAGTTTTGCCAGGGCAAACACCGGGGAGCTGTTTTTT
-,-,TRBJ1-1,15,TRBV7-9,CASSPTRNLNTEAFF,TGTGCCAGCAGCCCCACCAGAAATCTGAACACTGAAGCTTTCTTT
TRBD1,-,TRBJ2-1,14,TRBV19,CASSERTGSNEQFF,TGTGCCAGTAGTGAAAGGACAGGGAGCAATGAGCAGTTCTTC
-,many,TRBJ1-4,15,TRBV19,CASSMGQGRNEKLFF,TGTGCCAGTAGTATGGGCCAGGGGAGAAATGAAAAACTGTTTTTT
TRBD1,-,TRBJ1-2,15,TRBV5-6,CASSFRDRLSYGYTF,TGTGCCAGCAGCTTCCGGGACAGGCTTTCCTATGGCTACACCTTC
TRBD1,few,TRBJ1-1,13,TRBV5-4,CASSLQGYTEAFF,TGTGCCAGCAGCTTACAGGGGTACACTGAAGCTTTCTTT
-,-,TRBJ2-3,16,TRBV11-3,CASSLGGGGLGNTQYF,TGTGCCAGCAGCTTAGGGGGGGGCGGGCTGGGAAATACGCAGTATTTT
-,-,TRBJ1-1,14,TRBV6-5,CASRPGLQNTEAFF,TGTGCCAGCAGGCCGGGACTCCAGAACACTGAAGCTTTCTTT
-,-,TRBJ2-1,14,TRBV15,CATSRDLSEDEQFF,TGTGCCACCAGCAGAGATCTAAGTGAGGATGAGCAGTTCTTC
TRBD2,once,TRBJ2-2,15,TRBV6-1,CASRGGRAFRRELFF,TGTGCCAGCAGGGGCGGGAGGGCCTTCCGCCGGGAGCTGTTTTTT
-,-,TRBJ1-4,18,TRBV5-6,CASSLIGRGRGANEKLFF,TGTGCCAGCAGCTTGATTGGCAGGGGCCGGGGGGCTAATGAAAAACTGTTTTTT
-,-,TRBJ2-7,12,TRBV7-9,CASSFRGYEQYF,TGTGCCAGCAGCTTTAGGGGGTACGAGCAGTACTTC
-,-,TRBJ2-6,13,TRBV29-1,CSVRSSGANVLTF,TGCAGCGTCAGAAGCTCTGGGGCCAACGTCCTGACTTTC
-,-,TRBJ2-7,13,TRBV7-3,CASSSTDRAEQYF,TGTGCCAGCAGCTCCACCGACAGAGCCGAGCAGTACTTC
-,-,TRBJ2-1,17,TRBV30,CAWSPRPGTGSYNEQFF,TGTGCCTGGAGTCCACGACCCGGGACTGGCTCCTACAATGAGCAGTTCTTC
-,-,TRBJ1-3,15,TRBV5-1,CASTPIPAAGNTIYF,TGCGCCAGCACCCCTATCCCTGCTGCTGGAAACACCATATATTTT
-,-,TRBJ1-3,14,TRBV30,CAWSWESSGNTIYF,TGTGCCTGGAGCTGGGAGAGCTCTGGAAACACCATATATTTT
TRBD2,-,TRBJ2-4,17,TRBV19,CASRHSGSITAKNIQYF,TGTGCCAGTCGGCATAGCGGGAGTATAACGGCCAAAAACATTCAGTACTTC
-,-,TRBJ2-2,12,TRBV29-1,CSVGLGPGELFF,TGCAGCGTTGGATTGGGGCCCGGGGAGCTGTTTTTT
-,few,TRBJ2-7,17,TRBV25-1,CASSDQKAGGRRYEQYF,TGTGCCAGCAGTGATCAAAAGGCCGGGGGGCGCAGATACGAGCAGTACTTC
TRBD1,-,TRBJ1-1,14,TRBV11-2,CASSLTGTASEAFF,TGTGCCAGCAGCTTAACCGGGACAGCATCTGAAGCTTTCTTT
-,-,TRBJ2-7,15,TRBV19,CASSITGHGSYEQYF,TGTGCCAGTAGTATAACAGGGCATGGCTCCTACGAGCAGTACTTC
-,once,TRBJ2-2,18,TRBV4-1,CASSQVWVGQGNTGELFF,TGCGCCAGCAGCCAAGTTTGGGTCGGGCAGGGGAACACCGGGGAGCTGTTTTTT
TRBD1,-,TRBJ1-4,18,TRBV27,CASSFRRQGRTTNEKLFF,TGTGCCAGCAGTTTTCGGAGACAGGGCCGCACAACTAATGAAAAACTGTTTTTT
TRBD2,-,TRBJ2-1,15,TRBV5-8,CASSLGLAGYNEQFF,TGTGCCAGCAGCTTGGGGCTAGCGGGATACAATGAGCAGTTCTTC
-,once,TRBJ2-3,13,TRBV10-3,CAISESPSDTQYF,TGTGCCATCAGTGAGTCTCCCTCGGATACGCAGTATTTT
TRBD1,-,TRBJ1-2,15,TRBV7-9,CASSLGQGANYGYTF,TGTGCCAGCAGCTTGGGACAGGGGGCGAACTATGGCTACACCTTC
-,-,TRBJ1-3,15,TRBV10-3,CAISVTLSSGNTIYF,TGTGCCATCAGTGTCACCTTGAGCTCTGGAAACACCATATATTTT